These 6 T cell receptor beta chains were sequenced from one sample in a study of control samples from healthy donors and cancer patients. Produced via immunoSEQ multiplex PCR; TCRdb's table is partial and in-frame only. The sample has more than 45,000 clones, around 93% seen once; the top ten hold approximately 0.95%. Sequenced sample: PBMCs. The receptors shown here come from a man under 40 with colorectal cancer.

This clone is a singleton in its sample. The chain couples TRBV7-9 to TRBJ2-2; D is unclear. Germline assignment: CDR1 SEHNR and CDR2 FQNEAQ (reference sequence). V lost 2 bases to trimming and J lost 3 bases, with 16 bases between them. The CDR3 has 17 amino acids. This chain's CDR3 is CASSLNGRQTHTGELFF. CDR3 DNA: TGTGCCAGCAGCTTAAATGGTCGCCAGACTCACACCGGGGAGCTGTTTTTT.

The chain links TRBV11-2 to TRBJ2-5; D possibly uses TRBD1 or TRBD2 (7 bases each). The CDR3 has 15 residues. Trimming left V 2 bases short and J 5 bases short, with 15 bases between. Germline CDR1 reads SGHAT; CDR2 reads FQNNGV. CDR3 amino acids: CASSLQRGRGETQYF. CDR3 nucleotides: TGTGCCAGCAGCTTACAGAGGGGGCGGGGGGAGACCCAGTACTTC.

The chain couples TRBV7-9 to TRBJ1-2, with 7 positions matching TRBD1. Losses at the gene ends were 5 bases for V and 4 bases for J; bases not matched to a gene: 4. The CDR3 consists of 13 residues. Germline CDR1 reads SEHNR; CDR2 reads FQNEAQ (reference sequence). This CDR3 reads CASSIGQVYGYTF. CDR3 sequence (DNA): TGTGCCAGCAGCATTGGACAGGTCTATGGCTACACCTTC. Variable domain in full (rest from reference TRBV7-9 and TRBJ1-2): DTGVSQNPRHKITKRGQNVTFRCDPISEHNRLYWYRQTLGQGPEFLTYFQNEAQLEKSRLLSDRFSAERPKGSFSTLEIQRTEQGDSAMYLCASSIGQVYGYTFGSGTRLTVV.

The chain's CDR3 is CATSGQAYEQYF. CDR3 DNA: TGTGCCACCTCGGGACAGGCCTACGAGCAGTACTTC. This chain uses TRBV19 with TRBJ2-7, with 8 bases identical to TRBD1. The ends lost 10 bases at V and 2 bases at J; junction bases unmatched: 4. The CDR3 is made up of 12 amino acids. The germline CDR1 and CDR2 sequences are LNHDA and SQIVND (reference sequence).

The chain couples TRBV5-4 to TRBJ2-7; D is uncertain. This CDR3 has 13 amino acids. Trimming removed 1 base from V and 4 bases from J, with 9 bases in between. Germline CDR1 is SGHNT and CDR2 is YYREEE (reference sequence). The CDR3 coding sequence is TGTGCCAGCAGCTTGAGTGGCACTTACGAGCAGTACTTC. Translating gives CASSLSGTYEQYF. Using reference TRBV5-4 and TRBJ2-7 for the parts outside the CDR3, the full variable domain is ETGVTQSPTHLIKTRGQQVTLRCSSQSGHNTVSWYQQALGQGPQFIFQYYREEENGRGNFPPRFSGLQFPNYSSELNVNALELDDSALYLCASSLSGTYEQYFGPGTRLTVT.

The chain carries TRBV5-4 and TRBJ2-1; 9 bases map to TRBD1. V gave up 3 bases and J gave up 3 bases; unmatched junction bases: 4. The germline CDR1 and CDR2 sequences are SGHNT and YYREEE (reference sequence). The CDR3 runs 15 residues. The CDR3 is CASSSGTGYYNEQFF. The CDR3 nucleotides are TGTGCCAGCAGCTCCGGGACAGGGTACTACAATGAGCAGTTCTTC. Supplemented by reference TRBV5-4 and TRBJ2-1, the full variable domain reads ETGVTQSPTHLIKTRGQQVTLRCSSQSGHNTVSWYQQALGQGPQFIFQYYREEENGRGNFPPRFSGLQFPNYSSELNVNALELDDSALYLCASSSGTGYYNEQFFGPGTRLTVL.